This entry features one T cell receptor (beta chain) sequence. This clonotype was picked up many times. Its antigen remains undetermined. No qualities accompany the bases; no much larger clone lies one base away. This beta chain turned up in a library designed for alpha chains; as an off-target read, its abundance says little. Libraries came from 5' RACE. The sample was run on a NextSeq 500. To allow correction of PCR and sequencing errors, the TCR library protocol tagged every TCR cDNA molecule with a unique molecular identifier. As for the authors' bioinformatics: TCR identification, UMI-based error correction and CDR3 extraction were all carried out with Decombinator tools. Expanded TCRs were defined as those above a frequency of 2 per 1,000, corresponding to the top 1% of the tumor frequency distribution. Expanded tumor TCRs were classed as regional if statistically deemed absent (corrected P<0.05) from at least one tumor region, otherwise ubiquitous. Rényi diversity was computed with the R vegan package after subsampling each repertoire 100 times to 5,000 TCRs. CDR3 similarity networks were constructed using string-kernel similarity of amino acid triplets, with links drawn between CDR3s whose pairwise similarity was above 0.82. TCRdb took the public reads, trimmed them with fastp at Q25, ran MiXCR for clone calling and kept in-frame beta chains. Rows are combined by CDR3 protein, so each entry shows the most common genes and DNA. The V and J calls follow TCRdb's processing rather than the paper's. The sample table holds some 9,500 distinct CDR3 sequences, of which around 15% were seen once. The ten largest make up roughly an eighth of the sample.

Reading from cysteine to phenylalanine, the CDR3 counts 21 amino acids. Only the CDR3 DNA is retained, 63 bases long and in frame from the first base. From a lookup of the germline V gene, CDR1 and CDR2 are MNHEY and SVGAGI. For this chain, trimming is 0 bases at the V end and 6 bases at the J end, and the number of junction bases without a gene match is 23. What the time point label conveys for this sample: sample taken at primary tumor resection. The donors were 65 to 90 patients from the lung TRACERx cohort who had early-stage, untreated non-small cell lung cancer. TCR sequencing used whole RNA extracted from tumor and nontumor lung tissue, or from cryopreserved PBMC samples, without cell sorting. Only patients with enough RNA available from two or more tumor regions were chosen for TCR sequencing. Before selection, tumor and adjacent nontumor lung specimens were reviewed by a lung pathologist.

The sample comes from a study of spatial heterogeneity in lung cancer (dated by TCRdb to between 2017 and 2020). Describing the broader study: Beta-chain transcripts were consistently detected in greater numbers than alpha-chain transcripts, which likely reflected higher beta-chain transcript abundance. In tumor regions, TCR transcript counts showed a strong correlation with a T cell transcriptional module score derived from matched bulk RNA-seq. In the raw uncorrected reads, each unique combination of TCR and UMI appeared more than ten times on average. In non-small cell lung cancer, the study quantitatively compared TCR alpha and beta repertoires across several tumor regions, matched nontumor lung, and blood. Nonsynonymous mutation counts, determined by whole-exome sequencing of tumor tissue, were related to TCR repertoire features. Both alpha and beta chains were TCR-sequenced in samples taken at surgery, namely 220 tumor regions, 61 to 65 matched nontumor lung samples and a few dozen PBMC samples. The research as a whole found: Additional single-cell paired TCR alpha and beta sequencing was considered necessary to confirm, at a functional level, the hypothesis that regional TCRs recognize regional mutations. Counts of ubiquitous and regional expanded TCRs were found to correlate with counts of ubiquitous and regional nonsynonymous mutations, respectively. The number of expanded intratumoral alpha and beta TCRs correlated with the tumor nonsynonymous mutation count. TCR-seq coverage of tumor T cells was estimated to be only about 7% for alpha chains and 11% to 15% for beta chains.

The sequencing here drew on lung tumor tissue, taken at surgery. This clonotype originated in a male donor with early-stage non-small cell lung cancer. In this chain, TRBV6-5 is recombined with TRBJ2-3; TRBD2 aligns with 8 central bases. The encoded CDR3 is CASSYSIGSVINGRAYDTQYF. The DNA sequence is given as TGTGCCAGCAGTTACTCGATCGGTTCGGTCATCAACGGGAGGGCCTACGATACGCAGTATTTT.